This T cell receptor (beta chain) appears in the sequencing data of a study of T cell repertoires in cytomegalovirus infection. With respect to this clonotype: Its antigen is unknown.

TCRdb recomputed calls from the reads with MiXCR, one row per CDR3 protein. The repertoire holds around 71,000 distinct CDR3 sequences, with roughly 37% as singletons. This specimen consisted of CD8+ T cells from cultured PBMCs, obtained from culture after CMV antigen stimulation. This TCR was recovered from a human donor in good health (CMV status not recorded). Some clones in this sample may be carry-over from other donors' samples.

This CDR3 reads CASSFIAGDYNEQFF. In nucleotides, the CDR3 is TGTGCCAGCAGTTTTATAGCGGGGGACTACAATGAGCAGTTCTTC. V gene TRBV7-2 combines with J gene TRBJ2-1; TRBD2 aligns across 9 bases. The CDR3 is 15 residues long. The ends lost 6 bases at V and 3 bases at J; junction bases unmatched: 6. Per germline, CDR1 SGHTA and CDR2 FQGNSA.